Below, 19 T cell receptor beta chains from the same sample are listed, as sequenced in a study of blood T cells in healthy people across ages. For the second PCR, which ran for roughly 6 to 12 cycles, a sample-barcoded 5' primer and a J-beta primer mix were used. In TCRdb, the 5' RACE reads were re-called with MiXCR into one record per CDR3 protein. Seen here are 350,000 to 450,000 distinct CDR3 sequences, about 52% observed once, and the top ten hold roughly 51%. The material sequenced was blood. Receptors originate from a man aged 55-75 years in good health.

In DNA, the CDR3 is TGTGCCTGGACTCCTCGGTGGTTGTCCGATACGCAGTATTTT. Protein product: CAWTPRWLSDTQYF. V usage is TRBV30 and J usage is TRBJ2-3, with D unresolved. The V end lost 4 bases, the J end lost 6 bases, and 17 bases lay between the germline ends. CDR3 length: 14 residues. From germline, CDR1 is GTSNPN and CDR2 SVGIG (reference sequence).

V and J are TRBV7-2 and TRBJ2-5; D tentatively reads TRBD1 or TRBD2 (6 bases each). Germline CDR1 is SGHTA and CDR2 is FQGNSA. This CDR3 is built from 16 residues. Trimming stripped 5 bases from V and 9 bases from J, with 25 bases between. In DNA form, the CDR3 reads TGTGCCAGCAGCGCGCAAGTAGGGGGAGGAAAGGAGGCCCAGTACTTC. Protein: CASSAQVGGGKEAQYF. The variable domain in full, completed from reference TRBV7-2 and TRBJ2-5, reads GAGVSQSPSNKVTEKGKDVELRCDPISGHTALYWYRQSLGQGLEFLIYFQGNSAPDKSGLPSDRFSAERTGGSVSTLTIQRTQQEDSAVYLCASSAQVGGGKEAQYFGPGTRLLVL.

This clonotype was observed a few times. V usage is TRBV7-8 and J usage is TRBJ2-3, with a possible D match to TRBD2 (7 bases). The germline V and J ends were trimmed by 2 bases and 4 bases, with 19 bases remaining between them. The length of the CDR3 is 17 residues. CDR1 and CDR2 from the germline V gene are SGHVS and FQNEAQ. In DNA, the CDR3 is TGTGCCAGCAGCTTAAGATTTCGGGGGGCCGACTCAGATACGCAGTATTTT. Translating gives CASSLRFRGADSDTQYF.

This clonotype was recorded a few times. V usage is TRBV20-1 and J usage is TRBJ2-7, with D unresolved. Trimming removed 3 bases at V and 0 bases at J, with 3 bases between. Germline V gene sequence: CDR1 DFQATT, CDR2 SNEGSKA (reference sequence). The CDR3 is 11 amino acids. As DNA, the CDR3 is TGCAGTGCTAGGGACTCCTACGAGCAGTACTTC. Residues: CSARDSYEQYF.

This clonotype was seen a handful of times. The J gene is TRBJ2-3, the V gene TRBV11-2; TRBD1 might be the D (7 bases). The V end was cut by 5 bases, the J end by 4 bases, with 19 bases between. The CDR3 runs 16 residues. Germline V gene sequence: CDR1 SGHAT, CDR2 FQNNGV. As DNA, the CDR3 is TGTGCCAGCAGCGCCGCTGGAGGGGGCCCCGCAGATACGCAGTATTTT. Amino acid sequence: CASSAAGGGPADTQYF.

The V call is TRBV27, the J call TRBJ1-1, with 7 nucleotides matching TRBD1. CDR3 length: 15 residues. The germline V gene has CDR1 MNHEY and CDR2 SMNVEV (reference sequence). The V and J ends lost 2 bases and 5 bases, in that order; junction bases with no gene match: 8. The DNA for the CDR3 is TGTGCCAGCAGTTTAAAGACAGGGTTGGGGACTGAAGCTTTCTTT. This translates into CASSLKTGLGTEAFF.

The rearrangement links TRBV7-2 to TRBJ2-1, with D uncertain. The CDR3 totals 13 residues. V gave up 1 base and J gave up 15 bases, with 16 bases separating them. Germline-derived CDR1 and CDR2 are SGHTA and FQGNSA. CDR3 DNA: TGTGCCAGCAGCTTAGAGGGCAGTTGGTCTCGGTTCTTC. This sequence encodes CASSLEGSWSRFF.

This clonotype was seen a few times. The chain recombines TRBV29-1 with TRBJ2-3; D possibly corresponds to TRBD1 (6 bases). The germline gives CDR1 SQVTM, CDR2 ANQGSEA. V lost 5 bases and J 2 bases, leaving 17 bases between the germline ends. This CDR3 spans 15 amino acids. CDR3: CSVLGATQSTDTQYF. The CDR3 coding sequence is TGCAGCGTTCTGGGGGCAACCCAATCCACAGATACGCAGTATTTT.

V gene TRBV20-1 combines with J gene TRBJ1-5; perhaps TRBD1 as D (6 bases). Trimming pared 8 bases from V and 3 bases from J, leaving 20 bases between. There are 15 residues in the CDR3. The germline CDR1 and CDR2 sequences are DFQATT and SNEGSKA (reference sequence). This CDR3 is CSYRAGAQSNQPQHF. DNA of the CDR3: TGCAGTTATAGGGCAGGGGCGCAATCCAATCAGCCCCAGCATTTT.

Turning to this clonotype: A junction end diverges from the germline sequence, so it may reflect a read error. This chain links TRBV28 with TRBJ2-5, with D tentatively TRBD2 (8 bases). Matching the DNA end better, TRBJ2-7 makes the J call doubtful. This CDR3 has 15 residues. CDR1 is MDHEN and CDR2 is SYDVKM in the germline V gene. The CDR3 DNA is TGTGCCGGCAGTTCAGGGGGTAGCGGGGTTTACGAGCAGTACTTC. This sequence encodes CAGSSGGSGVYEQYF.

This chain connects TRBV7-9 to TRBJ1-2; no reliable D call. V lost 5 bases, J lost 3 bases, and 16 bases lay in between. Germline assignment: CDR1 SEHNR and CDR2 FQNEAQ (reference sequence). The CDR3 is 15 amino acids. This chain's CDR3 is CASSARTGGDYGYTF. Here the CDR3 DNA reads TGTGCCAGCAGCGCTAGAACTGGTGGGGACTATGGCTACACCTTC.

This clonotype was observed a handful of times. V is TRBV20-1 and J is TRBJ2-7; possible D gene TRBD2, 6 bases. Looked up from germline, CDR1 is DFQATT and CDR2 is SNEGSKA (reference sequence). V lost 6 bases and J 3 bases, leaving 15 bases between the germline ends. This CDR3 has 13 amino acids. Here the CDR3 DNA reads TGCAGTGCCGCTCCGGGACTCCTCTACGAGCAGTACTTC. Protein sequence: CSAAPGLLYEQYF.

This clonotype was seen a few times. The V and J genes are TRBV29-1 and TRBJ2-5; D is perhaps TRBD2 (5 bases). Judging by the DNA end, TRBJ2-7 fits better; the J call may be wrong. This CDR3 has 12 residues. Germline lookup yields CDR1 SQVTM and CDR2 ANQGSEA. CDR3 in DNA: TGCAGCGTCCTAGCCGGGTCCTACGAGCAGTACTTC. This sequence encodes CSVLAGSYEQYF.

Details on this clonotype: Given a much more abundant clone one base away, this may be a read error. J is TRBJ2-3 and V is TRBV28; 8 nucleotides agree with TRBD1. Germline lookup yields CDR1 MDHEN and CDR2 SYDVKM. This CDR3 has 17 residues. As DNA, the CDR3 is TGTGCCAGCAGTACTCGACAGGGGTCCCTTAGGGCAGATGCGCAGTATTTT. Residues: CASSTRQGSLRADAQYF.

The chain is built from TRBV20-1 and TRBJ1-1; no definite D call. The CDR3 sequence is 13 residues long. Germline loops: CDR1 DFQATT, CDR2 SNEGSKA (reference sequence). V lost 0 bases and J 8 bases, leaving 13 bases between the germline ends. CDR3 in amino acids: CSARDWAPTEAFF. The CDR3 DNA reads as TGCAGTGCTAGAGATTGGGCACCAACCGAAGCTTTCTTT.

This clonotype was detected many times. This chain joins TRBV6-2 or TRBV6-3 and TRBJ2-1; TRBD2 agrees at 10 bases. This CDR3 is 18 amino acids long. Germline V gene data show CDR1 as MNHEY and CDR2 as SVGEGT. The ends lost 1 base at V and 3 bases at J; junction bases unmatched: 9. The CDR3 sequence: CASSYWASGSVDYNEQFF. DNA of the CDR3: TGTGCCAGCAGTTACTGGGCTAGCGGGAGCGTTGACTACAATGAGCAGTTCTTC.

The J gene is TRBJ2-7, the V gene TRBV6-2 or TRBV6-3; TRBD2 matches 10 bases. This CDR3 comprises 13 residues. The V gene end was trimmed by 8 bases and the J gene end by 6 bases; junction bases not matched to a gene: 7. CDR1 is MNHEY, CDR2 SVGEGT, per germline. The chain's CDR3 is CASWGLALSEQYF. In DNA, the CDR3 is TGTGCCAGCTGGGGACTAGCGCTCTCCGAGCAGTACTTC.

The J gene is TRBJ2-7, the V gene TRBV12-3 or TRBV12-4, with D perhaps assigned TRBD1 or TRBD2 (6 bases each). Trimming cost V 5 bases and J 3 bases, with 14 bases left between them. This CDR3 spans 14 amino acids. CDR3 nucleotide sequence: TGTGCCAGCAGTCAAAGGGGGGCCTTCTACGAGCAGTACTTC. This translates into CASSQRGAFYEQYF.

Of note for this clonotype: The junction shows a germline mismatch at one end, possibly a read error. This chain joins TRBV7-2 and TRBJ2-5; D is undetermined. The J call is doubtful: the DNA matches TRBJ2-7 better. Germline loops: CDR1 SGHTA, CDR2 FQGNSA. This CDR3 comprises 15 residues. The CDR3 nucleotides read TGCGCCGGCAGCTTAGAGAGGATGCGGACCTACGAGCAGTACTTC. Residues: CAGSLERMRTYEQYF.